The 21 T cell receptor beta chains listed next were all sequenced from one sample in a study of T-cell reconstitution after alpha-beta-depleted transplantation in children. Molecular barcoding with unique molecular identifiers was used for the TCRbeta library. TCRdb independently ran MiXCR on the PCR reads; one entry per CDR3 protein. This table has 700,000 to 850,000 distinct CDR3 sequences, 16% appearing once. This sample comprised PBMCs, mostly from graft donor cells, obtained 360 days after TCRalphabeta/CD19-depleted stem cell transplant. Source of these receptors: a male patient under 18 who had a stem cell transplant for acute lymphoblastic leukemia, so the T cells may come from the graft donor.

On this clonotype: At one end the junction does not follow the germline gene, possibly because of a read error. The chain carries TRBV3-1 and TRBJ2-3, with D perhaps matching TRBD2 (5 bases). CDR1 and CDR2 (germline): LGHDT, YNNKEL (reference sequence). The CDR3 extends over 12 amino acids. CDR3 coding DNA: TGTGCCAGCAGCCAGCTAGCTGCTGACCTTGATTTT. Its protein is CASSQLAADLDF.

This clonotype turned up a few times. The J gene is TRBJ2-7, the V gene TRBV9, with a weak D call TRBD2 (5 bases). CDR3 length: 15 amino acids. The V and J ends lost 0 bases and 1 base respectively, with 11 bases between them. The germline V gene has CDR1 SGDLS and CDR2 YYNGEE. The CDR3 DNA reads TGTGCCAGCAGCGTAGGGGTACGGGAATCCTACGAGCAGTACTTC. This encodes CASSVGVRESYEQYF.

This clonotype was observed a few times. This chain uses TRBV4-1 with TRBJ2-5; D is perhaps TRBD1 (5 bases). V lost 2 bases and J 5 bases, leaving 9 bases between the germline ends. The CDR3 contains 13 residues. Looked up from germline, CDR1 is MGHRA and CDR2 is YSYEKL. The DNA for the CDR3 is TGCGCCAGCAGCCAATGGGGCAGGGAGACCCAGTACTTC. Its translation is CASSQWGRETQYF.

In its sample, this clonotype was seen a few times. The CDR3 DNA sequence: TGTGCCAGCAGCTTGTTTTACGGGGAGAGCACAGATACGCAGTATTTT. Its translation is CASSLFYGESTDTQYF. The chain has TRBV7-3 and TRBJ2-3; the D gene is possibly TRBD2 (5 bases). The CDR3 covers 16 residues. V lost 3 bases and J lost 0, with 13 bases in between. Per the germline V gene, CDR1 is SGHTA and CDR2 is FQGTGA.

The chain uses TRBV5-1 and TRBJ2-7, with 9 bases that match TRBD1. Germline CDR1 is SGHRS and CDR2 is YFSETQ. V lost 4 bases, J lost 3 bases, and 8 bases stayed unmatched. This CDR3 comprises 15 residues. The CDR3 DNA reads as TGCGCCAGCAGCAGCCCATCGACAGGGGGCTACGAGCAGTACTTC. Residues: CASSSPSTGGYEQYF. Full variable domain (outside the CDR3, taken from reference TRBV5-1 and TRBJ2-7): KAGVTQTPRYLIKTRGQQVTLSCSPISGHRSVSWYQQTPGQGLQFLFEYFSETQRNKGNFPGRFSGRQFSNSRSEMNVSTLELGDSALYLCASSSPSTGGYEQYFGPGTRLTVT.

This clonotype was picked up a small number of times. The chain couples TRBV3-1 to TRBJ2-3, with 10 bases identical to TRBD1. Looked up from germline, CDR1 is LGHDT and CDR2 is YNNKEL (reference sequence). This CDR3 is 16 amino acids long. Trimming removed 5 bases from V and 0 bases from J; junction bases left unmatched: 5. The CDR3 DNA follows: TGTGCCAGCAGCGAATGGACAGGGGGGAGCACAGATACGCAGTATTTT. Translated: CASSEWTGGSTDTQYF.

This clonotype was detected a few times. The V gene is TRBV19, the J gene TRBJ2-5, with TRBD2 identical over 10 bases. The V gene's germline CDR1 is LNHDA and CDR2 SQIVND (reference sequence). The CDR3 totals 15 residues. Losses at the gene ends were 4 bases for V and 5 bases for J; bases not matched to a gene: 7. The CDR3 DNA sequence: TGTGCCAGTAGTACCCTAGCGGGAGTGATGGAGACCCAGTACTTC. Translating gives CASSTLAGVMETQYF.

This chain links TRBV6-5 with TRBJ2-2; D unclear. The CDR3 is 14 amino acids. V was pared by 2 bases and J by 6 bases, with 10 bases between. From germline, CDR1 is MNHEY and CDR2 SVGAGI. The chain's CDR3 is CASSYGQVAGELFF. In DNA, the CDR3 is TGTGCCAGCAGTTACGGGCAGGTGGCCGGGGAGCTGTTTTTT.

This clonotype was found a few times. J is TRBJ2-2 and V is TRBV7-8; 9 nucleotides match TRBD1. The CDR3 has 18 amino acids. Trimming took 0 bases from V and 1 from J; bases not matched to a gene: 6. CDR1 is SGHVS and CDR2 is FQNEAQ in the germline V gene. CDR3 region: CASSLARRQGGNTGELFF. CDR3 nucleotides: TGTGCCAGCAGCTTAGCCAGAAGACAGGGGGGGAACACCGGGGAGCTGTTTTTT.

There are a few counts of this clonotype. The chain recombines TRBV14 with TRBJ2-1, with 12 bases matching TRBD1. The CDR3 is 15 residues long. V lost 3 bases to trimming and J lost 9 bases; unmatched junction nucleotides: 6. Germline V gene data show CDR1 as SGHDN and CDR2 as FVKESK. The CDR3 protein is CASSQAGTGGFEQFF. Here the CDR3 DNA reads TGTGCCAGCAGCCAGGCCGGGACAGGGGGCTTTGAGCAGTTCTTC.

The chain has TRBV3-1 and TRBJ2-7, with D tentatively TRBD1 (6 bases). This CDR3 is 14 amino acids long. CDR1 is LGHDT, CDR2 YNNKEL, per germline (reference sequence). V lost 5 bases and J lost 5, with 16 bases in between. CDR3 sequence: CASSLRGMSDEQYF. In nucleotides, the CDR3 is TGTGCCAGCAGCTTAAGGGGGATGAGCGACGAGCAGTACTTC.

This sequence joins TRBV18 and TRBJ1-1; D is possibly TRBD1 (6 bases). From germline, CDR1 is KGHSH and CDR2 LQKENI. Between the trimmed V and J ends, which lost 5 bases and 8 bases, there was a span of 12 bases. The CDR3 has 12 amino acids. The DNA of the CDR3 is TGTGCCAGCTCAGGCAGGGGACTAGAAGCTTTCTTT. Protein: CASSGRGLEAFF.

This rearrangement joins TRBV13 to TRBJ2-1; D tentatively fits TRBD1 or TRBD2 (6 bases each). The germline CDR1 and CDR2 sequences are PRHDT and FYEKMQ (reference sequence). This CDR3 spans 15 amino acids. The germline V and J ends were trimmed by 4 bases and 4 bases, with 14 bases remaining between them. CDR3 region: CASSSALGGYNEQFF. The DNA for the CDR3 is TGTGCCAGCAGCTCGGCACTAGGGGGGTACAATGAGCAGTTCTTC.

This clonotype has just a few counts. CDR3 nucleotides: TGTGCCAGCATGCCTGCGGAAAAACTGTTTTTT. Its protein is CASMPAEKLFF. The V gene is TRBV7-9, the J gene TRBJ1-4; D call uncertain. The CDR3 is made up of 11 amino acids. Germline lookup yields CDR1 SEHNR and CDR2 FQNEAQ (reference sequence). V was pared by 7 bases and J by 8 bases, with 8 bases between.

This chain links TRBV19 with TRBJ2-3; D uncertain. This CDR3 is 13 amino acids long. CDR1 is LNHDA, CDR2 SQIVND, per germline (reference sequence). V was trimmed by 11 bases and J by 2 bases, leaving 14 bases between them. The CDR3 reads CASAGLPTDTQYF. In DNA, the CDR3 is TGTGCCTCCGCCGGGCTTCCCACAGATACGCAGTATTTT.

This clonotype was recorded a few times. A read error is possible here, since a much larger clone lies one base away. The chain has TRBV20-1 and TRBJ1-1; 9 bases match TRBD1. Trimming removed 3 bases from V and 11 bases from J; junction bases left unmatched: 13. CDR3 length: 14 residues. Germline assignment: CDR1 DFQATT and CDR2 SNEGSKA (reference sequence). The CDR3 spells CSASLTGGAPGAFF. As DNA, the CDR3 is TGCAGTGCTAGTCTAACAGGGGGCGCGCCCGGGGCTTTCTTT.

V and J are TRBV20-1 and TRBJ2-1; 7 bases map to TRBD1. Germline trimming cut 3 bases from V and 4 bases from J; bases unmatched to any gene: 9. The germline V gene encodes CDR1 DFQATT and CDR2 SNEGSKA (reference sequence). This CDR3 is built from 15 residues. Here the CDR3 reads CSASPGTDPYNEQFF. The CDR3, as DNA: TGCAGTGCTAGTCCCGGGACAGATCCTTACAATGAGCAGTTCTTC.

This clonotype showed up just a few times. DNA of the CDR3: TGCGCCAGCAGCTTGGAATCGGGTGAAAAACTGTTTTTT. Protein sequence: CASSLESGEKLFF. The chain is built from TRBV5-1 and TRBJ1-4, with unresolved D. Germline V gene sequence: CDR1 SGHRS, CDR2 YFSETQ. This CDR3 is built from 13 residues. Trimming took 0 bases from V and 7 from J, leaving 7 bases between them.

This clonotype was detected only a few times. V gene TRBV25-1 combines with J gene TRBJ2-5; TRBD2 matches 8 bases. The CDR3 has 16 amino acids. Per germline, CDR1 MGHDK and CDR2 SYGVNS. V shed 3 bases, J shed 5 bases, and the junction held 11 bases outside the gene matches. The CDR3 nucleotides are TGTGCCAGCAGTGATTGGATTAGCGGGATCGTGGAGACCCAGTACTTC. It translates to CASSDWISGIVETQYF.

V gene TRBV6-2 or TRBV6-3 combines with J gene TRBJ2-7; 10 bases map to TRBD2. CDR1 and CDR2 from the germline V gene are MNHEY and SVGEGT. CDR3 length equals 15 residues. The ends lost 2 bases at V and 4 bases at J; junction bases unmatched: 5. The CDR3 protein is CASSYRTSGMYEQYF. The DNA of the CDR3 is TGTGCCAGCAGTTACCGGACTAGCGGAATGTACGAGCAGTACTTC.

This clonotype was counted ten times or more. The genes are TRBV5-1 and TRBJ2-3; 7 positions match TRBD1. Per the germline V gene, CDR1 is SGHRS and CDR2 is YFSETQ. Trimming cost V 4 bases and J 2 bases; bases outside gene matches: 10. The CDR3 has 16 residues. The CDR3 sequence: CASSPRQGLSTDTQYF. The CDR3 DNA reads TGCGCCAGCAGCCCAAGACAGGGCCTCTCCACAGATACGCAGTATTTT.